The present T cell receptor beta chain was sequenced within a study of blood T cells in healthy people across ages. Study summary: About one barcoded beta molecule per two T cells was captured by template switching. Overall study results and limits: Estimated diversity, derived from one million T cells, was regarded as an underestimate.

Germline loops: CDR1 MDHEN, CDR2 SYDVKM. V lost 2 bases, J lost 5 bases, and 9 bases lay in between. The CDR3 contains 13 residues. A second PCR of about 6 to 11 cycles used a sample-barcoded 5' primer and a J-beta primer mix. The template-switch adaptor was a 5' adaptor with 12 random nucleotides. It tagged each cDNA molecule. Each of the samples gave a minimum of 2.5 million paired-end reads that contained CDR3. Each CDR3 protein gets one entry after TCRdb re-called the 5' RACE reads with MiXCR. The table shows about 1.8 million distinct CDR3 sequences, with 49% occurring only once. This clonotype was picked up a small number of times. Antigen: not known.

This TCR was recovered from a woman between 35 and 50 years old in good health. The chain links TRBV28 to TRBJ1-2; no reliable D call. The specimen sequenced was blood. CDR3 bases: TGTGCCAGCAGTTTAGCGGACCAGTATGGCTACACCTTC. Translating it yields CASSLADQYGYTF.